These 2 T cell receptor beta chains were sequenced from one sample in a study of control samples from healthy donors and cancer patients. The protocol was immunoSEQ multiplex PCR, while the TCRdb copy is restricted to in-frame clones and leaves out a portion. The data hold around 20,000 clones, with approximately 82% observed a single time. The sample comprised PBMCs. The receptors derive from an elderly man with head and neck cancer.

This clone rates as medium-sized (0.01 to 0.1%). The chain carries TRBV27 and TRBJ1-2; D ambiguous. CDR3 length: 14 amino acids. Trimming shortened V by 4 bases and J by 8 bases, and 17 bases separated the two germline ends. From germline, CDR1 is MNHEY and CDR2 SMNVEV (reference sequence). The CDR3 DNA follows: TGTGCCAGCAGTTCGCCTGGGTCCTTCGGAGGCTACACCTTC. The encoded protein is CASSSPGSFGGYTF.

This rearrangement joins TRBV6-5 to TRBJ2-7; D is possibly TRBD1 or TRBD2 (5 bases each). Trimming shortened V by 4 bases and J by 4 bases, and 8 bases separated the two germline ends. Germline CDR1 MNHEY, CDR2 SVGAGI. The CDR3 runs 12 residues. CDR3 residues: CASSSGGYEQYF. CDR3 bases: TGTGCCAGCAGTTCTGGGGGTTACGAGCAGTACTTC.